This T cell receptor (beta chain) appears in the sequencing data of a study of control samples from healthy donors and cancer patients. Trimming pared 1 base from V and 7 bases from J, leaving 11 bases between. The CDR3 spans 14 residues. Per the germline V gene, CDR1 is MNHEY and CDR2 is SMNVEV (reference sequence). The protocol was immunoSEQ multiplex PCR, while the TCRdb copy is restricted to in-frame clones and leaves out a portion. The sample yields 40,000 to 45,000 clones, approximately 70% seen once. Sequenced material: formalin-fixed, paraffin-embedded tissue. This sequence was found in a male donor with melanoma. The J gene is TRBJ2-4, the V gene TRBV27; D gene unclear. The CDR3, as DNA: TGTGCCAGCAGTTTATTAAAGGGTTCGAACATTCAGTACTTC. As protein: CASSLLKGSNIQYF.